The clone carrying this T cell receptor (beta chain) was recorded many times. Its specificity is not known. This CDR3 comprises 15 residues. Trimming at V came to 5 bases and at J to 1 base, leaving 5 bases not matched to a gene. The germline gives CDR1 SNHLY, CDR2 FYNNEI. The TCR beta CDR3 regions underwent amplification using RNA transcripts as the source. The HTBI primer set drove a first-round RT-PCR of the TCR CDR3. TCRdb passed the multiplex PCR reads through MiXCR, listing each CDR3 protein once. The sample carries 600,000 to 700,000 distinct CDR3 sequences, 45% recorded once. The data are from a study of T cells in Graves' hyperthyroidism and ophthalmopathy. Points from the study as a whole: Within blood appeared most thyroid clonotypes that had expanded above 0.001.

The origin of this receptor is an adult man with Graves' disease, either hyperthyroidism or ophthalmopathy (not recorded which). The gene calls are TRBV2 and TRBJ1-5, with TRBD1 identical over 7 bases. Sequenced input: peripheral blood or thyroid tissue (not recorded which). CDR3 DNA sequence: TGTGCCAGCAGTTACCACAGGGGAAGCAATCAGCCCCAGCATTTT. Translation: CASSYHRGSNQPQHF. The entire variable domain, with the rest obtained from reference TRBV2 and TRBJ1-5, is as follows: EPEVTQTPSHQVTQMGQEVILRCVPISNHLYFYWYRQILGQKVEFLVSFYNNEISEKSEIFDDQFSVERPDGSNFTLKIRSTKLEDSAMYFCASSYHRGSNQPQHFGDGTRLSIL.